This T cell receptor (beta chain) derives from a study of shared clonotypes between healthy human individuals. The study's findings and limits: Clonotypes shared by all four sorted-subset donors had higher generation probabilities than non-shared clonotypes.

This clone showed up many times. The target antigen is unknown. Execution of the assay was at deep level. Some clones are missing from TCRdb's copy, which holds only in-frame ones; the method was immunoSEQ multiplex PCR. The table includes around 700,000 clones, approximately 79% detected once. V was clipped by 4 bases and J by 7 bases; unmatched bases: 17. The germline V gene encodes CDR1 SGHNT and CDR2 YYREEE (reference sequence). This CDR3 is built from 18 residues. The chain has TRBV5-4 and TRBJ2-3; the match to TRBD2 covers 11 bases. This clonotype originated in a woman in her twenties or thirties in good health. Sequencing used memory CD4+ T cells sorted from blood. The subset is: CD45RA-negative fraction. The CDR3 sequence is CASSERLGVRTSGYTQYF. The CDR3 nucleotides are TGTGCCAGCAGCGAGAGGTTGGGGGTCCGGACTAGCGGGTATACGCAGTATTTT. Full variable domain (rest looked up from reference TRBV5-4 and TRBJ2-3): ETGVTQSPTHLIKTRGQQVTLRCSSQSGHNTVSWYQQALGQGPQFIFQYYREEENGRGNFPPRFSGLQFPNYSSELNVNALELDDSALYLCASSERLGVRTSGYTQYFGPGTRLTVL.